Only one count was recorded for the clone carrying this TCR beta chain. This CDR3 comprises 16 residues. In germline, CDR1 is MDHEN, CDR2 SYDVKM. The V and J ends lost 4 bases and 8 bases, in that order; junction bases with no gene match: 11. This record belongs to a study of blood T cell repertoires in COVID-19. Study information: Acute-phase and convalescent COVID-19 samples originated in the United States, Italy and Spain. T cells, B-cell-depleted T cells, or PBMCs provided the cDNA or gDNA that served as material.

Libraries were prepared by immunoSEQ multiplex PCR; TCRdb keeps only in-frame clonotypes and omits some of them. The data show about 84,000 clones, 80% to 90% seen once. The sample was peripheral blood. The genes are TRBV28 and TRBJ1-4; TRBD1 matches at 9 bases. The clonotype comes from a man aged 80 or over with active or convalescent COVID-19. The CDR3 loop reads CASSSNTGGGVEKLFF. The DNA of the CDR3 is TGTGCCAGCAGTTCTAACACAGGGGGCGGGGTCGAAAAACTGTTTTTT.